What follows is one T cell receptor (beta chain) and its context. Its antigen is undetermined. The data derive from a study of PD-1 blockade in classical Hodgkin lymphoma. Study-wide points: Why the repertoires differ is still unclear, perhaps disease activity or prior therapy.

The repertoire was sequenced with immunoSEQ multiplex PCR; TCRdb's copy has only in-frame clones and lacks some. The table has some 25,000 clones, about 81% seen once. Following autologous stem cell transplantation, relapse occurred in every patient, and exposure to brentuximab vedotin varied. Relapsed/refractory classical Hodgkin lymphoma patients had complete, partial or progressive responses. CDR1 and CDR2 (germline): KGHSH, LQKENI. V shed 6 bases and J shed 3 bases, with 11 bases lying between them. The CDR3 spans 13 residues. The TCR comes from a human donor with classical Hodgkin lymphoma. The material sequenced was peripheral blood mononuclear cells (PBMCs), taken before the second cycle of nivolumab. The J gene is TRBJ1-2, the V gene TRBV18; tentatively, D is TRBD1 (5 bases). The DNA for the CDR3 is TGTGCCAGCTCCTATGACAGCGACTATGGCTACACCTTC. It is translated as CASSYDSDYGYTF.